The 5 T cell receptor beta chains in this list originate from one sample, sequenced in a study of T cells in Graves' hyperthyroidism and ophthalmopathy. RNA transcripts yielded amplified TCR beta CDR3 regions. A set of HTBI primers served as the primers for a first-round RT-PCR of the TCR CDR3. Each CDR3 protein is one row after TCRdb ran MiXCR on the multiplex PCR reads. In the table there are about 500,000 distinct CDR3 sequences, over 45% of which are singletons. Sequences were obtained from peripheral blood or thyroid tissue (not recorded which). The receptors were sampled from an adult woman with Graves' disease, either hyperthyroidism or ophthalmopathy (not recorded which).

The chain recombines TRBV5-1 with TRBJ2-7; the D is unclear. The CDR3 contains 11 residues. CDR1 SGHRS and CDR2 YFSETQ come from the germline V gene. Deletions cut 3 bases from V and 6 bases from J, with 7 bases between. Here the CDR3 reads CASSSASEQYF. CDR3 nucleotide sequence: TGCGCCAGCAGCTCGGCCTCCGAGCAGTACTTC.

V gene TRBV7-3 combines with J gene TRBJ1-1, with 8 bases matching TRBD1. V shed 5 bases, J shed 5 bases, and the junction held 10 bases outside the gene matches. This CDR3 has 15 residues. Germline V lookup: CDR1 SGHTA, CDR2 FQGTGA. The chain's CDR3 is CASSQGAGGGTEAFF. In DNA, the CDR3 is TGTGCCAGCAGCCAGGGGGCAGGCGGTGGTACTGAAGCTTTCTTT. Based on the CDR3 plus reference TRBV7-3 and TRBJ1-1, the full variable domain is GAGVSQTPSNKVTEKGKYVELRCDPISGHTALYWYRQSLGQGPEFLIYFQGTGAADDSGLPNDRFFAVRPEGSVSTLKIQRTERGDSAVYLCASSQGAGGGTEAFFGQGTRLTVV.

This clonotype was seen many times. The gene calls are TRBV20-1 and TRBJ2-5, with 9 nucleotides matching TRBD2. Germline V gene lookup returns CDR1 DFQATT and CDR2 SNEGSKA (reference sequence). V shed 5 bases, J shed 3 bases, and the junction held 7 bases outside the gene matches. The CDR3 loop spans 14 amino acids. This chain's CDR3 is CSAFSRTSEETQYF. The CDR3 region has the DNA TGCAGTGCTTTTTCTAGGACTAGCGAAGAGACCCAGTACTTC.

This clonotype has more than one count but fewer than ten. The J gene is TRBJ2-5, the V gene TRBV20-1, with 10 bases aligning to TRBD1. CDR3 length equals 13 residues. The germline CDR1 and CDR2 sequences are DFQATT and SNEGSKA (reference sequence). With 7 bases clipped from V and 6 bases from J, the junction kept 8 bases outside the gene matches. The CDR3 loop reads CSGGTGEMQTQYF. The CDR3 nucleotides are TGCAGTGGTGGGACAGGGGAAATGCAGACCCAGTACTTC.

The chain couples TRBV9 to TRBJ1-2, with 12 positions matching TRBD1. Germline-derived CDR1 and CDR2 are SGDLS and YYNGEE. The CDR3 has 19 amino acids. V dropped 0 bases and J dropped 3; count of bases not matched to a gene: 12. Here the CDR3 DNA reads TGTGCCAGCAGCGTAGATCCTGGGACAGGGGGCGGGCGGGACTATGGCTACACCTTC. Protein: CASSVDPGTGGGRDYGYTF. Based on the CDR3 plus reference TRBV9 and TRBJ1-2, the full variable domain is DSGVTQTPKHLITATGQRVTLRCSPRSGDLSVYWYQQSLDQGLQFLIQYYNGEERAKGNILERFSAQQFPDLHSELNLSSLELGDSALYFCASSVDPGTGGGRDYGYTFGSGTRLTVV.